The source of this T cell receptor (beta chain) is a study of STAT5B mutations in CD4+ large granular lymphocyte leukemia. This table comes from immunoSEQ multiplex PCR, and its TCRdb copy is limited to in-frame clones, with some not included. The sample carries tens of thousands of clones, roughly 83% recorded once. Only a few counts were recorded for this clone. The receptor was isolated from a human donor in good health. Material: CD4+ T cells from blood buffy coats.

The CDR3 region is CASSPGQGEDGYTF. For the CDR3, the DNA is TGTGCCAGCTCACCAGGCCAGGGGGAGGATGGCTACACCTTC. The rearrangement links TRBV18 to TRBJ1-2; 7 bases match TRBD1. Trimming cost V 2 bases and J 6 bases; bases outside gene matches: 6. Germline CDR1 is KGHSH and CDR2 is LQKENI. The CDR3 extends over 14 amino acids.